The next 22 T cell receptor beta chains were all read from a single sample in a study of T cell responses to AZD1222 COVID-19 vaccine. Here immunoSEQ multiplex PCR was the method, and the copy in TCRdb shows in-frame clones only, minus some. The sample has about 82,000 clones, roughly 91% seen once. Sequenced here: peripheral blood, sampled 28 days after the second AZD1222 dose. The source of these receptors is an adult who received the AZD1222 COVID-19 vaccine.

This chain links TRBV6-5 with TRBJ1-1, with a possible D match to TRBD1 (5 bases). Trimming stripped 0 bases from V and 0 bases from J, with 8 bases between. The germline gives CDR1 MNHEY, CDR2 SVGAGI. The CDR3 has 15 amino acids. CDR3: CASSYSGDLNTEAFF. CDR3 nucleotides: TGTGCCAGCAGTTACTCGGGGGACCTGAACACTGAAGCTTTCTTT.

The rearrangement uses TRBV7-2 and TRBJ1-3, with 7 bases aligning to TRBD1. The trim removed 5 bases at V and 6 bases at J, leaving 7 bases unmatched. The germline V gene encodes CDR1 SGHTA and CDR2 FQGNSA. The CDR3 spans 14 residues. The CDR3 loop reads CASSADRVENTIYF. The CDR3 DNA follows: TGTGCCAGCAGCGCAGACAGGGTTGAAAACACCATATATTTT.

The genes are TRBV5-1 and TRBJ1-5; D gene uncertain. V shed 0 bases and J shed 3 bases, with 13 bases lying between them. Germline assignment: CDR1 SGHRS and CDR2 YFSETQ. The CDR3 loop spans 16 amino acids. The CDR3 region has the DNA TGCGCCAGCAGCTTGGGAGGCCAGTCACCCAATCAGCCCCAGCATTTT. This codes for CASSLGGQSPNQPQHF.

The chain employs TRBV2 and TRBJ1-4; D possibly corresponds to TRBD1 (5 bases). The CDR3 contains 15 residues. The germline V and J ends were trimmed by 3 bases and 8 bases, with 16 bases remaining between them. Germline CDR1 and CDR2: SNHLY and FYNNEI. The CDR3 DNA sequence: TGTGCCAGCAGTGACAGCGGGGCGCGAGGAGAAAAACTGTTTTTT. Its protein product is CASSDSGARGEKLFF.

The chain links TRBV7-2 to TRBJ2-1; TRBD2 matches 10 bases. This CDR3 comprises 15 residues. Germline V lookup: CDR1 SGHTA, CDR2 FQGNSA. V lost 5 bases to trimming and J lost 7 bases; unmatched junction nucleotides: 8. The CDR3 nucleotides are TGTGCCAGCAGCCCCCAGCGGGGGGGCTTGAATGAGCAGTTCTTC. Its protein product is CASSPQRGGLNEQFF.

The V call is TRBV10-3, the J call TRBJ2-5; TRBD1 aligns across 8 bases. V shed 6 bases, J shed 5 bases, and the junction held 14 bases outside the gene matches. The germline gives CDR1 ENHRY, CDR2 SYGVKD. This CDR3 spans 16 amino acids. As DNA, the CDR3 is TGTGCCATCAGCGCAGAGGGACGGACAGGGTGGGAGACCCAGTACTTC. Its translation is CAISAEGRTGWETQYF.

V and J are TRBV4-1 and TRBJ2-7; D is uncertain. The CDR3 consists of 17 residues. Germline V gives CDR1 MGHRA, CDR2 YSYEKL. Trimming cost V 0 bases and J 6 bases, with 21 bases left between them. CDR3 nucleotides: TGCGCCAGCAGCCAAGAATCTGGGAATTACGCCTTCAGCGAGCAGTACTTC. Translated: CASSQESGNYAFSEQYF.

This chain connects TRBV5-1 to TRBJ1-2, with a weak D call TRBD1 (5 bases). CDR3 length: 13 residues. Germline assignment: CDR1 SGHRS and CDR2 YFSETQ. The germline V and J ends were trimmed by 4 bases and 3 bases, with 10 bases remaining between them. CDR3: CASSLGTYYGYTF. CDR3 in DNA: TGCGCCAGCAGCCTAGGGACGTACTATGGCTACACCTTC.

The rearrangement uses TRBV9 and TRBJ1-2, with D hard to call. The CDR3 extends over 14 amino acids. Trimming took off 0 bases at V and 8 bases at J, with 14 bases between the two ends. Germline assignment: CDR1 SGDLS and CDR2 YYNGEE. CDR3: CASSVALGMGGYTF. As DNA, the CDR3 is TGTGCCAGCAGCGTAGCTTTGGGGATGGGGGGCTACACCTTC.

The chain employs TRBV25-1 and TRBJ1-1; 8 nucleotides agree with TRBD1. The germline V gene encodes CDR1 MGHDK and CDR2 SYGVNS. V lost 3 bases to trimming and J lost 6 bases; unmatched junction nucleotides: 6. The CDR3 is made up of 14 amino acids. The CDR3 region has the DNA TGTGCCAGCAGTGACATAGGGACAGGTCCTGAAGCTTTCTTT. Its translation: CASSDIGTGPEAFF.

This clone was seen only once. The rearrangement joins TRBV20-1 to TRBJ1-1; D remains unclear. The CDR3 runs to 11 residues. V lost 3 bases and J 6 bases, leaving 8 bases between the germline ends. Germline V CDR1 and CDR2: DFQATT, SNEGSKA (reference sequence). In DNA form, the CDR3 reads TGCAGTGCTAGGACCAACCCTGAAGCTTTCTTT. Translated: CSARTNPEAFF.

The chain is built from TRBV10-3 and TRBJ1-1, with a tentative D call TRBD1 (5 bases). There are 13 residues in the CDR3. The germline gives CDR1 ENHRY, CDR2 SYGVKD. V lost 8 bases to trimming and J lost 2 bases, with 12 bases between them. The CDR3 region has the DNA TGTGCCATCGAACAGGTGATTAACACTGAAGCTTTCTTT. This sequence encodes CAIEQVINTEAFF.

The J gene is TRBJ1-2, the V gene TRBV18; TRBD1 aligns across 9 bases. The CDR3 runs to 14 residues. CDR1 KGHSH and CDR2 LQKENI come from the germline V gene. J gave up 2 bases and V 5 bases, and 3 bases lay outside the gene matches. CDR3 in amino acids: CASSEQGANYGYTF. CDR3 nucleotides: TGTGCCAGCTCAGAACAGGGGGCGAACTATGGCTACACCTTC.

The chain has TRBV19 and TRBJ1-3, with D maybe TRBD1 (5 bases). CDR1 is LNHDA and CDR2 is SQIVND in the germline V gene (reference sequence). V lost 10 bases, J lost 0 bases, and 19 bases lay in between. This CDR3 has 16 residues. Written as DNA, the CDR3 is TGTGCCACCGAAAGCAGGGAGGCAGCCTCTGGAAACACCATATATTTT. Translated, it gives CATESREAASGNTIYF.

The chain recombines TRBV7-9 with TRBJ1-3, with D tentatively TRBD1 (6 bases). Looked up from germline, CDR1 is SEHNR and CDR2 is FQNEAQ (reference sequence). Trimming stripped 5 bases from V and 9 bases from J, with 11 bases between. CDR3 size: 12 residues. This CDR3 reads CASSPDSRTIYF. The CDR3 coding sequence is TGTGCCAGCAGCCCGGACAGCCGCACCATATATTTT.

V and J are TRBV18 and TRBJ2-7; 8 bases agree with TRBD1. CDR1 is KGHSH and CDR2 is LQKENI in the germline V gene. V gave up 3 bases and J gave up 5 bases; unmatched junction bases: 6. The CDR3 covers 14 residues. The CDR3 reads CASSPHSTGDEQYF. CDR3 in DNA: TGTGCCAGCTCACCTCACTCGACAGGGGACGAGCAGTACTTC.

The chain has TRBV7-3 and TRBJ1-1; no clear D. Germline V gene data show CDR1 as SGHTA and CDR2 as FQGTGA. The CDR3 contains 13 residues. V lost 2 bases and J 1 base, leaving 5 bases between the germline ends. CDR3 DNA sequence: TGTGCCAGCAGCTTAGAAGAGAACACTGAAGCTTTCTTT. Translation gives CASSLEENTEAFF.

The rearrangement joins TRBV28 to TRBJ2-7; D not certain. This CDR3 contains 15 residues. V lost 5 bases, J lost 0 bases, and 14 bases lay in between. From germline, CDR1 is MDHEN and CDR2 SYDVKM. The DNA for the CDR3 is TGTGCCAGCAGTCCATCCAGGAGCTTCTCCTACGAGCAGTACTTC. Its protein is CASSPSRSFSYEQYF.

This sequence joins TRBV19 and TRBJ1-5; D possibly corresponds to TRBD1 (5 bases). Trimming stripped 2 bases from V and 7 bases from J, with 15 bases between. The CDR3 is 15 amino acids. Germline CDR1 reads LNHDA; CDR2 reads SQIVND (reference sequence). The CDR3 DNA reads TGTGCCAGTAGTATAAGAGAGGGGAAGAAGCAGCCCCAGCATTTT. It translates to CASSIREGKKQPQHF.

J is TRBJ1-5 and V is TRBV5-5; 8 positions match TRBD1. This CDR3 is 14 amino acids long. Germline lookup yields CDR1 SGHKS and CDR2 YYEKEE (reference sequence). V was clipped by 3 bases and J by 7 bases; unmatched bases: 6. The CDR3 nucleotides are TGTGCCAGCAGCTGGGGTACAGGGGGACAGCCCCAGCATTTT. It encodes CASSWGTGGQPQHF.

In this sample, this clone turned up once. The CDR3 nucleotides read TGCGCCAGCAGCCCGGGACAGCGAGAGCAGTTCTTC. Translated: CASSPGQREQFF. The genes are TRBV5-1 and TRBJ2-1, with 7 nucleotides matching TRBD1. CDR3 size: 12 residues. CDR1 SGHRS and CDR2 YFSETQ come from the germline V gene. Trimming took 4 bases from V and 10 from J; bases not matched to a gene: 5.

The chain couples TRBV7-2 to TRBJ1-1; TRBD1 might be the D (5 bases). CDR1 and CDR2 (germline): SGHTA, FQGNSA. V was trimmed by 6 bases and J by 2 bases, leaving 10 bases between them. The CDR3 runs 13 residues. The CDR3 DNA follows: TGTGCCAGCAGATGGACAAGAAACACTGAAGCTTTCTTT. It specifies CASRWTRNTEAFF. The full variable domain, its missing parts supplied by reference TRBV7-2 and TRBJ1-1, is GAGVSQSPSNKVTEKGKDVELRCDPISGHTALYWYRQSLGQGLEFLIYFQGNSAPDKSGLPSDRFSAERTGGSVSTLTIQRTQQEDSAVYLCASRWTRNTEAFFGQGTRLTVV.